Listed here is a single T cell receptor (beta chain). Seattle researchers signed up patients amid active infection and tracked them longitudinally. These data are taken from a study of blood T cell repertoires in COVID-19. Turning to the study itself: Acute and convalescent COVID-19 specimens originated in the United States, Italy and Spain. From T cells, B-cell-depleted T cells, or PBMCs came the material, which was cDNA or gDNA.

The CDR3 totals 15 residues. Germline CDR1 is LGHNA and CDR2 is YNFKEQ. The ends were cut back, 4 bases at V and 0 bases at J, with 13 bases in the middle. Methods used by the authors: Using reference gene primer amplification, nucleated cell counts were estimated. Sequencing was performed with immunoSEQ multiplex PCR; in TCRdb, only in-frame clones are kept and a portion is missing. V, J and clone size were drawn from that table, and D and trimming were deduced from the DNA. The sample shows 150,000 to 200,000 clones, around four fifths of them seen only once. The sequencing sample was made of peripheral blood. The sequence was obtained from a woman in her seventies with COVID-19, enrolled during active disease. This chain links TRBV4-2 with TRBJ2-7, with a weak D call TRBD1 (5 bases). The CDR3 DNA reads TGTGCCAGCAGCCTGACAGCTATAGACTCCTACGAGCAGTACTTC. This codes for CASSLTAIDSYEQYF.